The rows below give T cell receptor beta chains drawn from one sample of a study of cytomegalovirus exposure and HLA in healthy donors. TCRdb's table, derived via immunoSEQ multiplex PCR, lists solely in-frame clones and lacks some. The sample lists hundreds of thousands of clones; just under 70% were seen once. The sample taken for sequencing was PBMCs. These TCRs come from a man between 40 and 49 years old in good health and CMV-seropositive. The conserved cysteine and the conserved F or W are not part of the CDR3 here. Only part of the rows carry a size: once, few, many, or a class if the clone is expanded.

TRBV5-6	.	TRBJ2-3	ASSSNRGRGTQY
TRBV5-1	.	TRBJ2-5	ASSWGQGRIETQY
TRBV7-3	few	TRBJ1-1	ASSLIGRQGARTEAF
TRBV4-2	.	TRBJ1-5	ASSQAGPNQPQH
TRBV5-1	once	TRBJ1-2	ASSWGVGNYGYT
TRBV7-8	few	TRBJ2-7	ASSSRTRTYEQY
TRBV6-1	.	TRBJ2-7	ASSVATGRGTYEQY
TRBV6-6	.	TRBJ2-3	ASSYSRGGSDTQY
TRBV27	once	TRBJ2-7	ASRGQGSRYEQY
TRBV27	.	TRBJ1-5	ASSFPGVDQPQH
TRBV5-6	.	TRBJ1-3	ASSPLGPASSGNTIY
TRBV27	.	TRBJ2-5	ASSFGTGQETQY
TRBV7-6	.	TRBJ1-5	ASSLAPKRTAGGIDQPQH
TRBV11-2	.	TRBJ1-1	ASSPRAGMNTEAF
TRBV11-3	.	TRBJ2-1	ASSVRLAGGDEQF
TRBV18	.	TRBJ1-1	ASSTTGQENTEAF
TRBV5-4	.	TRBJ2-2	ASSLVQGRIGELF
TRBV15	.	TRBJ2-7	ATSGQGYEQY
TRBV27	.	TRBJ2-3	ASSFQWGADTQY
TRBV15	few	TRBJ2-7	ATSRVAGPGYEQY
TRBV27	.	TRBJ1-1	ASGPRGFNTEAF
TRBV6-5	.	TRBJ1-2	ASSYWTGGNYGYT
TRBV28	once	TRBJ2-7	ASSPKYRGSSSYEQY
TRBV25-1	.	TRBJ2-3	ASSERLAGGLDTQY
TRBV5-4	few	TRBJ1-1	ASSFRTGLNTEAF
TRBV6-4	few	TRBJ2-1	ASSAGGPYNEQF
TRBV6-6	.	TRBJ1-4	ASSQTGTGYEKLF
TRBV19	.	TRBJ1-4	ASSTDRVNEKLF
TRBV27	.	TRBJ1-2	ASSSSSSAGGYGYT
TRBV19	.	TRBJ1-1	ASSIRGSNTEAF
TRBV7-2	.	TRBJ2-7	ASSLVWRDEQY
TRBV5-1	.	TRBJ1-2	ASTSRGTGGVSNYGYT
TRBV7-9	.	TRBJ2-1	ASSRLLSPGHFYNEQF
TRBV7-3	.	TRBJ2-3	ASSSRTGPDTQY
TRBV18	.	TRBJ1-1	ASSSPTGGTEAF
TRBV6-6	.	TRBJ2-1	ASRTGLGGEQF
TRBV5-6	.	.	ASSLGDRTYEQY
TRBV18	.	TRBJ2-7	ASSTGTGVREQY
TRBV2	.	TRBJ1-2	ASSDQFYGYT
TRBV7-8	.	TRBJ1-2	ASSFRLDFNYGYT
TRBV9	.	TRBJ2-6	ASRGQGTFAGANVLT
TRBV5-1	.	TRBJ2-1	ASSLGLAGAGYNEQF
TRBV9	.	TRBJ2-2	ASSVGSEWTGELF
TRBV7-3	.	TRBJ2-7	ASSQGTGPSYEQY
TRBV2	.	TRBJ1-5	ASSEQVVGNQPQH